The 9 T cell receptor beta chains below all came from one sample that was sequenced in a study of blood T cells in healthy people across ages. The authors ran a second PCR of roughly 6 to 12 cycles using a sample-barcoded 5' primer and a J-beta primer mix. TCRdb recomputed calls from the 5' RACE reads with MiXCR, one row per CDR3 protein. There are nearly 800,000 distinct CDR3 sequences in the sample; around 50% occur only once, and approximately 24% lies in the top ten. Source material: blood. These receptors were obtained from a man in his forties in good health.

Of note for this clonotype: An end of the junction does not agree with germline; a read error may underlie this. V gene TRBV10-3 combines with J gene TRBJ2-2; D is possibly TRBD2 (6 bases). The CDR3 is made up of 15 amino acids. Germline V gene lookup returns CDR1 ENHRY and CDR2 SYGVKD. The CDR3 reads CAIRAGSENTGELFF. The CDR3 bases are TGTGCCATCAGAGCCGGGAGTGAGAACACTGGGGAGCTGTTTTTT.

The J gene is TRBJ2-2, the V gene TRBV6-6, with D possibly matching TRBD2 (5 bases). This CDR3 contains 14 residues. Trimming stripped 1 base from V and 6 bases from J, with 9 bases between. Per germline, CDR1 MNHNY and CDR2 SVGAGI (reference sequence). The CDR3 DNA is TGTGCCAGCAGTTACTTATTAGCGTCCGGGGAGCTGTTTTTT. This codes for CASSYLLASGELFF.

The chain couples TRBV28 to TRBJ1-2; TRBD1 might be the D (5 bases). The length of the CDR3 is 15 residues. The germline V gene has CDR1 MDHEN and CDR2 SYDVKM. The V gene lost 2 bases and the J gene lost 2 bases, with 12 bases spanning the gap. CDR3 DNA sequence: TGTGCCAGCAGTTTAGGGGGAAGAGGGAACTATGGCTACACCTTC. Its protein is CASSLGGRGNYGYTF.

V gene TRBV11-2 combines with J gene TRBJ2-7; 13 bases align to TRBD2. Trimming cost V 2 bases and J 7 bases; bases outside gene matches: 17. Germline V lookup: CDR1 SGHAT, CDR2 FQNNGV. There are 19 residues in the CDR3. CDR3 in amino acids: CASSLKGGLAGLSYNEQYF. The DNA for the CDR3 is TGTGCCAGCAGCTTAAAGGGGGGACTAGCGGGACTCTCCTACAATGAGCAGTACTTC.

The chain uses TRBV20-1 and TRBJ2-1, with TRBD2 as a possible D gene (5 bases). CDR3 length: 14 residues. CDR1 is DFQATT, CDR2 SNEGSKA, per germline (reference sequence). CDR3 DNA: TGCACCATCGGGGTGCGCATCAATTACAATGAGCAGTTCTTC. It is translated as CTIGVRINYNEQFF.

This chain uses TRBV5-1 with TRBJ2-7; no reliable D call. This CDR3 has 14 residues. Germline V CDR1 and CDR2: SGHRS, YFSETQ. Trimming shortened V by 4 bases and J by 1 base, and 12 bases separated the two germline ends. In DNA, the CDR3 is TGCGCCAGCAGCGTGGATCCAGGATCCTACGAGCAGTACTTC. This translates into CASSVDPGSYEQYF.

This clonotype was picked up one time. The V call is TRBV28, the J call TRBJ2-7; TRBD2 might be the D (5 bases). The CDR3 consists of 17 residues. Looked up from germline, CDR1 is MDHEN and CDR2 is SYDVKM. Trimming shortened V by 1 base and J by 3 bases, and 19 bases separated the two germline ends. The CDR3 protein is CASSLSPGKGEDYEQYF. CDR3 sequence (DNA): TGTGCCAGCAGTTTATCCCCCGGGAAGGGTGAGGACTACGAGCAGTACTTC.

The rearrangement links TRBV2 to TRBJ1-4; 10 nucleotides align to TRBD1. This CDR3 contains 20 residues. After removal of 10 bases from V and 7 bases from J, the junction contained 27 bases not matched to a gene. Germline V gives CDR1 SNHLY, CDR2 FYNNEI. The chain's CDR3 is CAISGRNRDRGARRAEKLFF. The CDR3 region has the DNA TGTGCCATCTCCGGGAGAAACCGGGACAGGGGAGCCAGGCGTGCTGAAAAACTGTTTTTT.

In its sample, this clonotype was seen a few times. This sequence joins TRBV20-1 and TRBJ2-7, with 7 bases matching TRBD2. V shed 6 bases and J 7 bases; nucleotides not matched to a gene: 6. The CDR3 has 11 residues. The germline V gene has CDR1 DFQATT and CDR2 SNEGSKA (reference sequence). The CDR3 DNA reads as TGCAGTGCGGGAGCGGGATTTGAGCAGTACTTC. It translates to CSAGAGFEQYF.